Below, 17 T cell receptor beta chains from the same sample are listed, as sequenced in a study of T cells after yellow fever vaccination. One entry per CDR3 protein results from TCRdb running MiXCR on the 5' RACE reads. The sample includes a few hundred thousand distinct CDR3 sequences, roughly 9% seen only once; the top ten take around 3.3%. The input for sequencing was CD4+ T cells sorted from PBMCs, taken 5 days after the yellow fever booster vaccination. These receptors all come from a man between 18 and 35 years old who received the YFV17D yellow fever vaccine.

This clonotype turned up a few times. CDR3 sequence: CATSRNARQEAFF. The CDR3 nucleotides read TGTGCCACCAGCAGAAACGCGAGGCAGGAAGCTTTCTTT. The J gene is TRBJ1-1, the V gene TRBV15, with D hard to call. There are 13 residues in the CDR3. Germline V gene sequence: CDR1 LNHNV, CDR2 YYDKDF (reference sequence). V dropped 2 bases and J dropped 8 bases, with 12 bases sitting between them.

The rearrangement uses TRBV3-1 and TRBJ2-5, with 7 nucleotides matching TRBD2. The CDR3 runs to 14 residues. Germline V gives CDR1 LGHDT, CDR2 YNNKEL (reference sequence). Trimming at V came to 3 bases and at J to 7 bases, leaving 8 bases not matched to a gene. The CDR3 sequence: CASSQDGLGGTQYF. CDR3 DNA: TGTGCCAGCAGCCAGGACGGACTAGGCGGGACCCAGTACTTC.

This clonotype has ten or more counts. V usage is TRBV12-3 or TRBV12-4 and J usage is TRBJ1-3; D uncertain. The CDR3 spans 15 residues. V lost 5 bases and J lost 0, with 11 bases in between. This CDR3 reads CASSIDGGSGNTIYF. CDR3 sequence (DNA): TGTGCCAGCAGTATTGACGGAGGCTCTGGAAACACCATATATTTT.

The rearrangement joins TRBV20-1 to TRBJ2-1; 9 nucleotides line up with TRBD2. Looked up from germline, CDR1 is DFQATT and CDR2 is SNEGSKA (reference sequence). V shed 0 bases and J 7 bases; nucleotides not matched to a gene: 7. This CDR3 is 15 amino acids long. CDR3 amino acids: CSARDLAGPGNEQFF. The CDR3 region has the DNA TGCAGTGCTAGAGACCTAGCGGGGCCAGGGAATGAGCAGTTCTTC.

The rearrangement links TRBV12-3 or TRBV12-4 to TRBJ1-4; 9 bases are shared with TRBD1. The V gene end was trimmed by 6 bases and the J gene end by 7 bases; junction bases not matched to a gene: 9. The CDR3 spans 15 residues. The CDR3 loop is CASSPGQGSIEKLFF. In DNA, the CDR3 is TGTGCCAGCAGCCCGGGACAGGGATCTATTGAAAAACTGTTTTTT.

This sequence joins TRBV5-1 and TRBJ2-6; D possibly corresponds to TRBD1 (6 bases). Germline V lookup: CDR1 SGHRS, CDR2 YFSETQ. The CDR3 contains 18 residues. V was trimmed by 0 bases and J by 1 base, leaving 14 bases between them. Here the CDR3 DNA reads TGCGCCAGCAGCTTGGAGAACAGGGTTAGGTCTGGGGCCAACGTCCTGACTTTC. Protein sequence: CASSLENRVRSGANVLTF. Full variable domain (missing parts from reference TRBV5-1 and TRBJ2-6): KAGVTQTPRYLIKTRGQQVTLSCSPISGHRSVSWYQQTPGQGLQFLFEYFSETQRNKGNFPGRFSGRQFSNSRSEMNVSTLELGDSALYLCASSLENRVRSGANVLTFGAGSRLTVL.

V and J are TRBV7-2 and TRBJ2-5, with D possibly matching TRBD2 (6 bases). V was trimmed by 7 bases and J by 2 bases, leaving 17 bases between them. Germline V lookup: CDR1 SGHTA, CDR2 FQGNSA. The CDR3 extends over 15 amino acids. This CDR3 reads CASTRHPGGQETQYF. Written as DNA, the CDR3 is TGTGCCAGCACGCGCCACCCCGGGGGACAAGAGACCCAGTACTTC.

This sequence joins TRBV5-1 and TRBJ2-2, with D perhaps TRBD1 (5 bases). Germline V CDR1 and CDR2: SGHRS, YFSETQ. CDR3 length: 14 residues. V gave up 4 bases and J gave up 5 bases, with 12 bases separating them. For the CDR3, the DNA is TGCGCCAGCAGCCACTCTAGGGGTACCGGGGAGCTGTTTTTT. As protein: CASSHSRGTGELFF.

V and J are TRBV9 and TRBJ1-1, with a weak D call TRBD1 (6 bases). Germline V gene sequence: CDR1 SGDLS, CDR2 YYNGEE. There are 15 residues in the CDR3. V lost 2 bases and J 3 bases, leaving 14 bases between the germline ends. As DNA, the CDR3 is TGTGCCAGCAGCGTTGGCAGGGGAGAAGACACTGAAGCTTTCTTT. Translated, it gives CASSVGRGEDTEAFF.

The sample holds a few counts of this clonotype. CDR3 sequence (DNA): TGTGCCTGGAACCTAGACAGCCAGGTAGAGCAGTACTTC. Residues: CAWNLDSQVEQYF. The chain uses TRBV30 and TRBJ2-7, with D possibly TRBD1 on 5 matching bases. There are 13 residues in the CDR3. V shed 4 bases and J shed 7 bases, with 17 bases lying between them. Germline V CDR1 and CDR2: GTSNPN, SVGIG (reference sequence). Using reference TRBV30 and TRBJ2-7 for the parts outside the CDR3, the full variable domain is SQTIHQWPATLVQPVGSPLSLECTVEGTSNPNLYWYRQAAGRGLQLLFYSVGIGQISSEVPQNLSASRPQDRQFILSSKKLLLSDSGFYLCAWNLDSQVEQYFGPGTRLTVT.

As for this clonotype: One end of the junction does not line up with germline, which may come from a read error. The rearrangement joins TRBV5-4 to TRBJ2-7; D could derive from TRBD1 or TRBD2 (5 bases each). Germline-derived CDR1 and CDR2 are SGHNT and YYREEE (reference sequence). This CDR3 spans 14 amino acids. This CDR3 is CASSTGPLSYAQYF. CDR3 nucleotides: TGTGCCAGCAGCACGGGACCACTCAGCTACGCGCAGTACTTC.

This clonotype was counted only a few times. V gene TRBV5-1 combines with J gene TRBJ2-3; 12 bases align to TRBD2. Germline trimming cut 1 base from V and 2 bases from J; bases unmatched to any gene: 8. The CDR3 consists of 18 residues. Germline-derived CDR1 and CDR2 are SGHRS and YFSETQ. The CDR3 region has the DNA TGCGCCAGCAGCTTGTTCCTAGCGGGGGGGCCCGACACAGATACGCAGTATTTT. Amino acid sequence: CASSLFLAGGPDTDTQYF.

The CDR3 DNA follows: TGTGCCAGCTCACTCAACCAACAGGCGGCTGCGGGAAACACCATATATTTT. Encoded protein: CASSLNQQAAAGNTIYF. The chain uses TRBV18 and TRBJ1-3, with a tentative D call TRBD1 (5 bases). Trimming removed 4 bases at V and 4 bases at J, with 20 bases between. The germline gives CDR1 KGHSH, CDR2 LQKENI. The CDR3 has 17 residues.

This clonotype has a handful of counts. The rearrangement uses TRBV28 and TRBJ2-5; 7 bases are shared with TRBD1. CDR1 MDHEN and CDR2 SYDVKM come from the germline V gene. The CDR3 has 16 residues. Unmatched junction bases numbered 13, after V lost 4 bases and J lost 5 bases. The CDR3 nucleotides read TGTGCCAGCAGTTCCCCCGGGACAGATTTTGGGGAGACCCAGTACTTC. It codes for CASSSPGTDFGETQYF.

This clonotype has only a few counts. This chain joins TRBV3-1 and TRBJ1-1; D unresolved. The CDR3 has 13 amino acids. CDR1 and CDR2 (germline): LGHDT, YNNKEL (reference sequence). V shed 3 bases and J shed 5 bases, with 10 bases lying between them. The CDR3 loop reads CASSQGWETEAFF. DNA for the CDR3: TGTGCCAGCAGCCAGGGGTGGGAAACTGAAGCTTTCTTT.

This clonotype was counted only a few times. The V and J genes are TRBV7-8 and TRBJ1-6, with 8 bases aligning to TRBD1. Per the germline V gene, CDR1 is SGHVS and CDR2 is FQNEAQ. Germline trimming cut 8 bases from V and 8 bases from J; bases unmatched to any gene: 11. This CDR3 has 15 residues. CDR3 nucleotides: TGTGCCAGCGGGGGGTTACAGGGGGTAGATTCACCCCTCCACTTT. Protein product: CASGGLQGVDSPLHF.

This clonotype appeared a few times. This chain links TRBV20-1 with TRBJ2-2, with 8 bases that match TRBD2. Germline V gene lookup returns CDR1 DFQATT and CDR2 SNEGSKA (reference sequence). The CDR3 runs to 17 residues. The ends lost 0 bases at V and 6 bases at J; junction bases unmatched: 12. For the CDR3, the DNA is TGCAGTGCTAGAGATCTCGGGGCGGGGGGCCCCGCCGGGGAGCTGTTTTTT. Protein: CSARDLGAGGPAGELFF.